One and the same sample provided the 12 T cell receptor beta chains below, sequenced in a study of cytomegalovirus exposure and HLA in healthy donors. Vbeta (60) and Jbeta (13) primers were used in the PCR. Assay: immunoSEQ multiplex PCR; the TCRdb copy retains only in-frame clones and omits some. The sample includes some 160,000 clones, 60% to 80% of them seen just once. Sequenced sample: PBMCs. The receptors were gathered from a woman aged 25 to 39 in good health and CMV-seronegative.

The rearrangement links TRBV7-2 to TRBJ2-5, with 9 nucleotides matching TRBD1. The V segment lost 7 bases and the J segment 2 bases; nucleotides outside the gene matches: 5. This CDR3 has 14 amino acids. Germline CDR1 reads SGHTA; CDR2 reads FQGNSA. CDR3 residues: CASIRDRVQETQYF. The CDR3 bases are TGTGCCAGCATCCGGGACAGGGTTCAAGAGACCCAGTACTTC.

This chain links TRBV10-3 with TRBJ1-1, with D tentatively TRBD1 (6 bases). CDR3 length: 15 amino acids. The ends were cut back, 1 base at V and 3 bases at J, with 12 bases in the middle. The germline V gene has CDR1 ENHRY and CDR2 SYGVKD. CDR3 residues: CAISEWGQGDTEAFF. CDR3 coding DNA: TGTGCCATCAGTGAGTGGGGGCAGGGTGACACTGAAGCTTTCTTT.

This clone was seen once. The chain recombines TRBV18 with TRBJ1-1; D gene uncertain. Between the trimmed V and J ends, which lost 3 bases and 1 base, there was a span of 12 bases. This CDR3 is built from 15 residues. Germline V CDR1 and CDR2: KGHSH, LQKENI. CDR3 nucleotides: TGTGCCAGCTCACCCTCCCGGGGTAAGAACACTGAAGCTTTCTTT. It codes for CASSPSRGKNTEAFF.

The gene calls are TRBV7-9 and TRBJ2-1, with TRBD2 matching 7 bases. The germline CDR1 and CDR2 sequences are SEHNR and FQNEAQ (reference sequence). The CDR3 covers 14 residues. J gave up 7 bases and V 3 bases, and 6 bases lay outside the gene matches. CDR3 residues: CASSFASGLNEQFF. The CDR3 DNA follows: TGTGCCAGCAGCTTCGCTAGCGGCTTGAATGAGCAGTTCTTC.

The chain recombines TRBV30 with TRBJ1-2; a possible D gene is TRBD1 (5 bases). Germline-derived CDR1 and CDR2 are GTSNPN and SVGIG (reference sequence). The CDR3 has 13 amino acids. Trimming removed 3 bases at V and 6 bases at J, with 14 bases between. The DNA for the CDR3 is TGTGCCTGGAGGGGACTTGCAGGGAATGGCTACACCTTC. It codes for CAWRGLAGNGYTF.

As to this clone: At one end the junction does not follow the germline gene, possibly because of a read error. The V gene is TRBV7-9, the J gene TRBJ2-3; 9 bases align to TRBD2. CDR3 length: 15 residues. Germline V gives CDR1 SEHNR, CDR2 FQNEAQ (reference sequence). The CDR3: CSSSLASGGTDTQYF. The DNA of the CDR3 is TGTTCCAGCAGCTTAGCTAGCGGGGGCACAGATACGCAGTATTTT.

The chain links TRBV28 to TRBJ1-1; TRBD1 matches 9 bases. The CDR3 sequence is 17 residues long. Losses at the gene ends were 2 bases for V and 3 bases for J; bases not matched to a gene: 10. Germline V gives CDR1 MDHEN, CDR2 SYDVKM. The CDR3 nucleotides read TGTGCCAGCAGTTTAATCTCCACCCGACAGGGGGACACTGAAGCTTTCTTT. It translates to CASSLISTRQGDTEAFF.

This sequence joins TRBV2 and TRBJ2-4; the D gene is possibly TRBD1 (6 bases). Trimming left V 2 bases short and J 6 bases short, with 11 bases between. The CDR3 has 14 residues. Germline V lookup: CDR1 SNHLY, CDR2 FYNNEI. The CDR3 is CASSEKTGLNIQYF. The CDR3 bases are TGTGCCAGCAGTGAAAAGACAGGCCTAAACATTCAGTACTTC.

This chain uses TRBV6-5 with TRBJ1-5; D ambiguous. The CDR3 is made up of 15 amino acids. Trimming cost V 0 bases and J 4 bases, with 10 bases left between them. Germline V gene sequence: CDR1 MNHEY, CDR2 SVGAGI. DNA for the CDR3: TGTGCCAGCAGTTACTCTTGGCAGGTTAATCAGCCCCAGCATTTT. Translation gives CASSYSWQVNQPQHF.

In its sample, this clone was seen once. This sequence joins TRBV27 and TRBJ1-2; D is ambiguous. V dropped 4 bases and J dropped 8 bases, with 11 bases sitting between them. The CDR3 consists of 12 residues. CDR1 is MNHEY, CDR2 SMNVEV, per germline (reference sequence). In DNA, the CDR3 is TGTGCCAGCAGTTCGGGGTTAGGGGGCTACACCTTC. Translating it yields CASSSGLGGYTF.

This clone was seen just once. V gene TRBV13 combines with J gene TRBJ2-2; 9 bases are shared with TRBD1. The germline V gene encodes CDR1 PRHDT and CDR2 FYEKMQ (reference sequence). V gave up 1 base and J gave up 7 bases; unmatched junction bases: 4. The CDR3 is 15 residues long. As DNA, the CDR3 is TGTGCCAGCAGCTTAGCACAGGGGGCGATCGGGGAGCTGTTTTTT. Encoded protein: CASSLAQGAIGELFF. Full variable domain (rest looked up from reference TRBV13 and TRBJ2-2): AAGVIQSPRHLIKEKRETATLKCYPIPRHDTVYWYQQGPGQDPQFLISFYEKMQSDKGSIPDRFSAQQFSDYHSELNMSSLELGDSALYFCASSLAQGAIGELFFGEGSRLTVL.

The chain is built from TRBV18 and TRBJ2-7, with D maybe TRBD2 (5 bases). Trimming took 2 bases from V and 6 from J, leaving 8 bases between them. The CDR3 sequence is 12 residues long. CDR1 is KGHSH, CDR2 LQKENI, per germline. The CDR3 sequence is CASSPGSLEQYF. CDR3 coding DNA: TGTGCCAGCTCACCAGGGAGTCTCGAGCAGTACTTC.